The 23 T cell receptor beta chains listed next were all sequenced from one sample in a study of post-analysis software for immune sequencing data. Study-wide points: In patients, TRBV5-6, TRBV5-1 and TRBV20-1 belonged to roughly five TRBV segments found more frequently than in controls.

Their cognate antigens are unknown. Prepared TCR beta cDNA libraries contained unique molecular identifiers. Via MiXCR, TCRdb re-called the PCR reads, giving one row per CDR3 protein. Among hundreds of thousands of distinct CDR3 sequences listed, less than 35% were seen once. The sample comprised blood. The source of these receptors is a girl aged 5 to 17 with multiple sclerosis.

This clonotype was seen only a few times. The chain is built from TRBV7-2 and TRBJ1-1; D is unclear. With 2 bases removed from V and 0 bases from J, the gap between germline ends came to 19 bases. CDR3 length: 18 residues. Germline CDR1 and CDR2: SGHTA and FQGNSA. Here the CDR3 DNA reads TGTGCCAGCAGCTTAAGGGTTCCAATTACCCTTTTGAACACTGAAGCTTTCTTT. Translation gives CASSLRVPITLLNTEAFF.

This clonotype was detected only a few times. This chain joins TRBV27 and TRBJ1-5; D possibly corresponds to TRBD1 (6 bases). Trimming removed 2 bases at V and 6 bases at J, with 11 bases between. Germline CDR1 is MNHEY and CDR2 is SMNVEV (reference sequence). This CDR3 region has 14 residues. Written as DNA, the CDR3 is TGTGCCAGCAGTTTAAGCAGGGGTCTTCAGCCCCAGCATTTT. It codes for CASSLSRGLQPQHF.

In this sample, this clonotype turned up once. The CDR3 DNA reads TGTGCCAGCAGCCAAGATCTGGGGGGAGGGATAACCTACAATGAGCAGTTCTTC. Its translation: CASSQDLGGGITYNEQFF. The gene calls are TRBV14 and TRBJ2-1; TRBD2 aligns across 7 bases. Germline V lookup: CDR1 SGHDN, CDR2 FVKESK. The CDR3 length is 18 residues. Unmatched junction bases numbered 10, after V lost 0 bases and J lost 2 bases.

This chain uses TRBV6-5 with TRBJ2-4; D remains unclear. Germline lookup yields CDR1 MNHEY and CDR2 SVGAGI. The length of the CDR3 is 15 residues. The V end was cut by 2 bases, the J end by 0 bases, with 8 bases between. CDR3 sequence reads: CASSYQGLAKNIQYF. CDR3 coding DNA: TGTGCCAGCAGTTACCAAGGGCTAGCCAAAAACATTCAGTACTTC.

This clonotype was seen a handful of times. The genes are TRBV29-1 and TRBJ2-1; D uncertain. Germline CDR1 SQVTM, CDR2 ANQGSEA. Trimming left V 4 bases short and J 7 bases short, with 8 bases between. The CDR3 consists of 11 residues. CDR3: CSVGPRNEQFF. In DNA form, the CDR3 reads TGCAGCGTTGGACCGCGGAATGAGCAGTTCTTC.

Only a few counts were recorded for this clonotype. This chain connects TRBV10-2 to TRBJ2-3, with a possible D match to TRBD2 (6 bases). V was trimmed by 2 bases and J by 4 bases, leaving 16 bases between them. Germline CDR1 WSHSY, CDR2 SAAADI. This CDR3 contains 16 residues. CDR3 sequence reads: CASSEVSSAPPDTQYF. The CDR3 DNA reads as TGCGCCAGCAGTGAGGTTTCTAGCGCCCCCCCAGATACGCAGTATTTT.

J is TRBJ2-1 and V is TRBV4-1; D is unresolved. Per the germline V gene, CDR1 is MGHRA and CDR2 is YSYEKL. Trimming stripped 1 base from V and 0 bases from J, with 7 bases between. This CDR3 region has 15 residues. CDR3 nucleotides: TGCGCCAGCAGCCAAGTATGGAACTCCTACAATGAGCAGTTCTTC. This translates into CASSQVWNSYNEQFF.

V is TRBV29-1 and J is TRBJ2-1; tentatively, D is TRBD1 or TRBD2 (6 bases each). This CDR3 comprises 14 residues. The V end was cut by 7 bases, the J end by 8 bases, with 21 bases between. Germline assignment: CDR1 SQVTM and CDR2 ANQGSEA. DNA for the CDR3: TGCAGCGCTCCCGCCCGGGGGCCTTGGGATGAGCAGTTCTTC. Translation: CSAPARGPWDEQFF.

The rearrangement uses TRBV15 and TRBJ2-3, with D unresolved. The CDR3 length is 15 residues. V dropped 1 base and J dropped 4 bases, with 12 bases sitting between them. Germline-derived CDR1 and CDR2 are LNHNV and YYDKDF (reference sequence). The CDR3, as DNA: TGTGCCACCAGCAGAGTGTCCAGTCCGGCAGATACGCAGTATTTT. It translates to CATSRVSSPADTQYF.

Concerning this clonotype: Since a much larger clone is just one base distant, this may be a read error. The CDR3 loop reads CSAFPVGVGRDTQYF. DNA of the CDR3: TGCAGTGCTTTCCCGGTGGGGGTTGGCAGAGATACGCAGTATTTT. The chain has TRBV20-1 and TRBJ2-3; D could derive from TRBD1 or TRBD2 (5 bases each). Germline values: CDR1 DFQATT, CDR2 SNEGSKA (reference sequence). Trimming took 5 bases from V and 5 from J, leaving 20 bases between them. The CDR3 covers 15 residues.

The genes are TRBV28 and TRBJ2-7; D not resolved. The CDR3 totals 12 residues. CDR1 is MDHEN and CDR2 is SYDVKM in the germline V gene. V shed 3 bases and J shed 12 bases, with 15 bases lying between them. The CDR3 DNA reads as TGTGCCAGCAGTTTCCCTCAAGAGACCCGGTACTTC. Translating it yields CASSFPQETRYF.

V usage is TRBV18 and J usage is TRBJ1-1; TRBD1 matches 12 bases. The CDR3 has 14 amino acids. With V trimmed by 8 bases and J by 8 bases, 9 bases remained unmatched. Per the germline V gene, CDR1 is KGHSH and CDR2 is LQKENI. The CDR3 DNA reads TGTGCCAGCGCCCAGGGACAGGGGGCAACAGAAGCTTTCTTT. As protein: CASAQGQGATEAFF.

In this sample, this clonotype turned up a few times. V and J are TRBV7-9 and TRBJ2-1, with D possibly matching TRBD1 (5 bases). Trimming removed 1 base at V and 5 bases at J, with 12 bases between. The CDR3 is made up of 15 amino acids. CDR1 is SEHNR, CDR2 FQNEAQ, per germline (reference sequence). CDR3 DNA: TGTGCCAGCAGCTTAGGGGCCAGGGAAGACAATGAGCAGTTCTTC. It encodes CASSLGAREDNEQFF.

The chain joins TRBV20-1 to TRBJ2-1; D perhaps matches TRBD1 (5 bases). The ends were cut back, 5 bases at V and 9 bases at J, with 11 bases in the middle. Germline V CDR1 and CDR2: DFQATT, SNEGSKA (reference sequence). The length of the CDR3 is 11 residues. CDR3 in amino acids: CSAPDRLEQFF. The CDR3 DNA reads as TGCAGTGCTCCCGACAGACTTGAGCAGTTCTTC.

Points on this clonotype: The CDR3 carries no conserved terminal phenylalanine or tryptophan, so it likely arises from a read error. The DNA for the CDR3 is TGCAGCGTTTCGGGGGCAACTAATGAAAAACTGTTTGTT. Translation: CSVSGATNEKLFV. V is TRBV29-1 and J is TRBJ1-4, with D possibly matching TRBD1 (5 bases). Germline lookup yields CDR1 SQVTM and CDR2 ANQGSEA. The germline V and J ends were trimmed by 5 bases and 0 bases, with 7 bases remaining between them. The CDR3 covers 13 residues.

Here the CDR3 reads CSARDSGGMRWTEAFF. DNA of the CDR3: TGCAGTGCTAGAGATTCGGGGGGCATGCGGTGGACTGAAGCTTTCTTT. The chain employs TRBV20-1 and TRBJ1-1; D may be TRBD1 (6 bases). CDR3 length equals 16 residues. Trimming removed 0 bases at V and 5 bases at J, with 19 bases between. Germline V gene sequence: CDR1 DFQATT, CDR2 SNEGSKA (reference sequence).

V usage is TRBV6-5 and J usage is TRBJ1-6; 8 bases are a match to TRBD1. V trimming: 2 bases; J trimming: 4 bases; junction bases outside the gene matches: 1. This CDR3 has 15 residues. Germline V gene lookup returns CDR1 MNHEY and CDR2 SVGAGI. CDR3 amino acids: CASSYGTGYNSPLHF. The CDR3 region has the DNA TGTGCCAGCAGTTACGGGACAGGATATAATTCACCCCTCCACTTT.

This clonotype came up a few times. V usage is TRBV6-6 and J usage is TRBJ2-7, with D perhaps assigned TRBD1 or TRBD2 (5 bases each). Looked up from germline, CDR1 is MNHNY and CDR2 is SVGAGI (reference sequence). V lost 3 bases and J 5 bases, leaving 14 bases between the germline ends. This CDR3 region has 14 residues. CDR3 nucleotide sequence: TGTGCCAGCAGTTATCCGGGACCCCCTAACGAGCAGTACTTC. Translation gives CASSYPGPPNEQYF.

This clonotype was picked up a small number of times. The CDR3 protein is CATSESGQGNYGYTF. The CDR3 DNA follows: TGTGCCACCAGTGAATCTGGACAGGGTAACTATGGCTACACCTTC. The gene calls are TRBV24-1 and TRBJ1-2; TRBD1 aligns across 8 bases. V lost 4 bases, J lost 1 base, and 4 bases stayed unmatched. The CDR3 consists of 15 residues. CDR1 is KGHDR and CDR2 is SFDVKD in the germline V gene.

This chain links TRBV29-1 with TRBJ1-5; TRBD1 is a possible D gene (5 bases). The CDR3 consists of 13 residues. The V gene's germline CDR1 is SQVTM and CDR2 ANQGSEA. The V end lost 4 bases, the J end lost 1 base, and 8 bases lay between the germline ends. The CDR3 DNA follows: TGCAGCGTTGTTGCAGGGAGCAATCAGCCCCAGCATTTT. This encodes CSVVAGSNQPQHF.

This clonotype was seen only a few times. A much larger clone is a single base away; this may be a read error. The chain couples TRBV6-4 to TRBJ2-5; 9 positions match TRBD2. With 6 bases clipped from V and 11 bases from J, the junction kept 16 bases outside the gene matches. The germline gives CDR1 MRHNA, CDR2 SNTAGT. The CDR3 is 15 amino acids. CDR3 sequence reads: CASSPSAGGPNEQYF. DNA of the CDR3: TGTGCCAGCAGCCCCTCCGCGGGAGGGCCCAATGAGCAGTACTTC.

The chain joins TRBV6-6 to TRBJ2-5, with 8 bases fitting TRBD2. Trimming at V came to 5 bases and at J to 5 bases, leaving 7 bases not matched to a gene. Germline V gives CDR1 MNHNY, CDR2 SVGAGI (reference sequence). The CDR3 runs to 14 residues. CDR3 DNA: TGTGCCAGCAGTGGGACTAGGGTTTGGGAGACCCAGTACTTC. Residues: CASSGTRVWETQYF.

This clonotype was counted ten times or more. The gene calls are TRBV20-1 and TRBJ2-5; D gene uncertain. Germline V gene lookup returns CDR1 DFQATT and CDR2 SNEGSKA (reference sequence). The CDR3 sequence is 11 residues long. Here the CDR3 DNA reads TGCAGCCTCCATCACACAGAGACCCAGTACTTC. Amino acid sequence: CSLHHTETQYF.